The rows below give T cell receptor beta chains drawn from one sample of a study of control samples from healthy donors and cancer patients. TCRdb keeps only in-frame clones here, not all; method: immunoSEQ multiplex PCR. The table includes some 54,000 clones, 95% to 97% detected once. Sequenced: blood. The receptors derive from a woman aged 25 to 45 in good health. CDR3s include the opening cysteine and the closing phenylalanine or tryptophan. The D gene is left open where the match is weak. The size entry is marked missing in some rows and otherwise reads once, few, many or a size class.

v_gene	j_gene	abundance	d_gene	CDR3aa	CDR3nt
TRBV29-1	TRBJ2-2	once	-	CSVALHNTGELFF	TGCAGCGTTGCCCTCCACAACACCGGGGAGCTGTTTTTT
TRBV7-6	TRBJ2-2	-	TRBD2	CASSPRLAVNTGELFF	TGTGCCAGCAGCCCCCGACTAGCGGTCAACACCGGGGAGCTGTTTTTT
TRBV19	TRBJ1-5	-	TRBD1	CASSITGAGNQPQHF	TGTGCCAGTAGTATCACAGGGGCGGGCAATCAGCCCCAGCATTTT
TRBV12-3/TRBV12-4	TRBJ2-5	-	TRBD1	CASRAGGRETQYF	TGTGCCAGCAGAGCAGGGGGCAGGGAGACCCAGTACTTC
TRBV19	TRBJ1-5	-	TRBD1	CASSTQGVINQPQHF	TGTGCCAGTAGTACCCAGGGGGTCATCAATCAGCCCCAGCATTTT
TRBV12-3/TRBV12-4	TRBJ2-7	-	-	CASSLGSYEQYF	TGTGCCAGCAGTTTGGGGTCCTACGAGCAGTACTTC
TRBV30	TRBJ2-5	-	TRBD1	CAWRPRQGRWMSQETQYF	TGTGCCTGGAGACCTAGACAGGGGAGGTGGATGTCCCAAGAGACCCAGTACTTC
TRBV14	TRBJ1-3	-	-	CASSPLRQGNTIYF	TGTGCCAGCAGCCCCCTACGACAGGGAAACACCATATATTTT
TRBV30	TRBJ1-6	-	TRBD1	CAWTSQGNSPLHF	TGTGCCTGGACGTCACAGGGGAATTCACCCCTCCACTTT
TRBV28	TRBJ2-7	once	TRBD2	CASSWGLAGVSYEQYF	TGTGCCAGCAGTTGGGGACTAGCGGGAGTGTCCTACGAGCAGTACTTC
TRBV6-5	TRBJ2-2	-	TRBD1	CASSTGVTAGELFF	TGTGCCAGCAGTACAGGGGTGACAGCCGGGGAGCTGTTTTTT
TRBV27	TRBJ2-3	once	TRBD1	CASSLWDSSTDTQYF	TGTGCCAGCAGTTTATGGGACAGCAGCACAGATACGCAGTATTTT
TRBV2	TRBJ2-2	-	TRBD2	CASWTRNTGELFF	TGTGCCAGTTGGACTAGAAACACCGGGGAGCTGTTTTTT
TRBV29-1	TRBJ2-1	-	-	CSVEPRSGVPYNEQFF	TGCAGCGTTGAGCCCCGGAGTGGGGTCCCCTACAATGAGCAGTTCTTC
TRBV15	TRBJ1-2	-	TRBD1	CATSGTGTGDSNYGYTF	TGTGCCACCAGCGGGACCGGGACAGGGGATTCTAACTATGGCTACACCTTC
TRBV28	TRBJ2-1	-	-	CASSLADNEQFF	TGTGCCAGCAGTTTGGCGGACAATGAGCAGTTCTTC
TRBV28	TRBJ2-3	once	-	CASSLPTRLTDTQYF	TGTGCCAGCAGTTTACCGACTAGACTCACAGATACGCAGTATTTT
TRBV11-2	TRBJ1-1	-	-	CAARDPMNTEAFF	TGTGCCGCCAGGGACCCCATGAACACTGAAGCTTTCTTT
TRBV14	TRBJ2-5	-	-	CASSQDRRGAGGTQYF	TGTGCCAGCAGCCAAGATCGGCGGGGCGCCGGAGGGACCCAGTACTTC
TRBV6-6	TRBJ1-5	-	-	CASSYSPGGVQPQHF	TGTGCCAGCAGTTACTCTCCCGGAGGGGTCCAGCCCCAGCATTTT